This T cell receptor beta chain is drawn from a study of blood T cell repertoires in COVID-19. Whole-study context: The cDNA or gDNA used as material had been derived from T cells, B-cell-depleted T cells, or PBMCs.

Original data processing: By means of reference gene primer amplification, nucleated cell counts were estimated. Generated by immunoSEQ multiplex PCR, the TCRdb table keeps only in-frame clones and is missing some. V, J and clone size are those of that table, while D and trimming were read from the DNA. The profile shows 250,000 or so clones, roughly 86% of them singletons. The germline V gene encodes CDR1 MNHNY and CDR2 SVGAGI (reference sequence). V was pared by 8 bases and J by 6 bases, with 11 bases between. The CDR3 spans 13 residues. The sequencing sample was made of peripheral blood. This sequence was found in a woman aged 70-85 years with active or convalescent COVID-19. The V gene is TRBV6-6, the J gene TRBJ1-6; D remains unclear. The CDR3 here is CASGSTFNSPLHF. The CDR3 DNA is TGTGCCAGCGGGAGCACTTTTAATTCACCCCTCCACTTT.